A selection of T cell receptor beta chains follows, all from one sample in a study of CD4 T cells in relation to SARS-CoV-2 and coronaviruses. Assay used: immunoSEQ multiplex PCR; TCRdb lists only in-frame clones, some missing. The profile shows about 22,000 clones, around four fifths of them singletons. Their recognized antigens are unknown. The sample comprised CD4+ T cells from PBMCs, cultured in vitro. The receptors shown here come from a human donor in good health. CDR3s include the opening cysteine and the closing phenylalanine or tryptophan. The D gene is left open where the match is weak. Where a row states a size, it is once, few, many or the class of an expanded clone; other rows omit it.

CDR3 DNA: TGTGCCAGCAGCTTAGAAGGGGCGAACACCGGGGAGCTGTTTTTT
CDR3 protein: CASSLEGANTGELFF
D gene: NA
J gene: TRBJ2-2
V gene: TRBV7-9
clone size: few

CDR3 DNA: TGTGCCAGTAGTAGTCGAGGGGGGGCTGAACACAATGAGCAGTTCTTC
CDR3 protein: CASSSRGGAEHNEQFF
D gene: NA
J gene: TRBJ2-1
V gene: TRBV19
clone size: once

CDR3 DNA: TGTGCCAGCCAGGGCCCCCTCGGCGAGCAGTACTTC
CDR3 protein: CASQGPLGEQYF
D gene: NA
J gene: TRBJ2-7
V gene: TRBV28
clone size: NA

CDR3 DNA: TGCGCCAGCAGCGACCTCCCTAGCGAGCAGTACTTC
CDR3 protein: CASSDLPSEQYF
D gene: NA
J gene: TRBJ2-7
V gene: TRBV10-2
clone size: NA

CDR3 DNA: TGCGCCAGCAGCCAACAGGACAGGTGGGAAGGAGGCTACACCTTC
CDR3 protein: CASSQQDRWEGGYTF
D gene: TRBD1
J gene: TRBJ1-2
V gene: TRBV4-1
clone size: few

CDR3 DNA: TGCGCCAGCAGCCCAGGACAGGGGATGGGTACGCAGTATTTT
CDR3 protein: CASSPGQGMGTQYF
D gene: TRBD1
J gene: TRBJ2-3
V gene: TRBV5-1
clone size: NA

CDR3 DNA: TGTGCCAGCAGCTGGGGACGAGGGAACACTGAAGCTTTCTTT
CDR3 protein: CASSWGRGNTEAFF
D gene: NA
J gene: TRBJ1-1
V gene: TRBV7-2
clone size: NA

CDR3 DNA: TGTGCCAGCTCACCGAACGGACAGGGTGGCTATGGCTACACCTTC
CDR3 protein: CASSPNGQGGYGYTF
D gene: TRBD1
J gene: TRBJ1-2
V gene: TRBV18
clone size: NA

CDR3 DNA: TGTGCCAGCAGCCCCTTCTACGAGCAGTACTTC
CDR3 protein: CASSPFYEQYF
D gene: NA
J gene: TRBJ2-7
V gene: TRBV11-2
clone size: once

CDR3 DNA: TGTGCCAGCAGCCCCTATAGCGGGGCCTCCTACGAGCAGTACTTC
CDR3 protein: CASSPYSGASYEQYF
D gene: TRBD2
J gene: TRBJ2-7
V gene: TRBV9
clone size: NA

CDR3 DNA: TGTGCCAGCAGCCTAGGGGTGGGACTCGAAACAGATACGCAGTATTTT
CDR3 protein: CASSLGVGLETDTQYF
D gene: NA
J gene: TRBJ2-3
V gene: TRBV7-3
clone size: NA

CDR3 DNA: TGTGCCAGCAGCTTGGCCTACAGGGGGAATGAAAAACTGTTTTTT
CDR3 protein: CASSLAYRGNEKLFF
D gene: TRBD1
J gene: TRBJ1-4
V gene: TRBV5-8
clone size: NA

CDR3 DNA: TGTGCCATCACGCAGGGGAGGCCAGATACGCAGTATTTT
CDR3 protein: CAITQGRPDTQYF
D gene: NA
J gene: TRBJ2-3
V gene: TRBV10-3
clone size: NA